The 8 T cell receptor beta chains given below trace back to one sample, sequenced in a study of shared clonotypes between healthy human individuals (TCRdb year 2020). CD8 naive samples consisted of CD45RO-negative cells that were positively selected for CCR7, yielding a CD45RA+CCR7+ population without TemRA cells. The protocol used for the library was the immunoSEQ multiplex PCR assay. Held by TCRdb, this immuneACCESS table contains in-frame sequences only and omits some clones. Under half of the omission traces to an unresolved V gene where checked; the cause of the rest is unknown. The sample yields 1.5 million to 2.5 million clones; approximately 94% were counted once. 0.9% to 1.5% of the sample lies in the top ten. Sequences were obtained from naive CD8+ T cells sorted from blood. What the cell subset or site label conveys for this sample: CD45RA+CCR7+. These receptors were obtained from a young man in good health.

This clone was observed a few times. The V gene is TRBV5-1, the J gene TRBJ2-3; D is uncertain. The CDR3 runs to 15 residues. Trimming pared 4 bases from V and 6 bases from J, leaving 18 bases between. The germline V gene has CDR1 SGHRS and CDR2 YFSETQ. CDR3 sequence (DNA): TGCGCCAGCAGCCTGGAGCCCGCCGAGTGGGATACGCAGTATTTT. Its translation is CASSLEPAEWDTQYF.

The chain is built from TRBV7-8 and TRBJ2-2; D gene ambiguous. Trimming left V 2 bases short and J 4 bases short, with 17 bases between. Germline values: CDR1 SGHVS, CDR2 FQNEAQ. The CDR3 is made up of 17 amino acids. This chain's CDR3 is CASSLQHPELGTGELFF. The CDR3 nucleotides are TGTGCCAGCAGCTTACAGCATCCGGAGTTGGGCACCGGGGAGCTGTTTTTT.

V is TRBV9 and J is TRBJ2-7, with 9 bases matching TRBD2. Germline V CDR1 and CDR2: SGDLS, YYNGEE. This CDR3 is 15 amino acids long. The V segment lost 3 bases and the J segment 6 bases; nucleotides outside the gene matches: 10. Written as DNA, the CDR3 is TGTGCCAGCAGCGGTAGCGGGAGTTTCGCCGTCGAGCAGTACTTC. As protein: CASSGSGSFAVEQYF.

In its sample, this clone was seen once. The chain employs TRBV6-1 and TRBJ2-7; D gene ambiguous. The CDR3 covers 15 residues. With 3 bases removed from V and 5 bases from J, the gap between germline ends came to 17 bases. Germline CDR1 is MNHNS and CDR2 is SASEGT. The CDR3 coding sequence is TGTGCCAGCAGTGACCCGGCCCCACCACCCCACGAGCAGTACTTC. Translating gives CASSDPAPPPHEQYF.

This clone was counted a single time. CDR3 coding DNA: TGTGCCACTAGACAGACCTCCTACAATGAGCAGTTCTTC. Protein product: CATRQTSYNEQFF. The chain employs TRBV2 and TRBJ2-1, with a tentative D call TRBD1 (5 bases). Germline CDR1 reads SNHLY; CDR2 reads FYNNEI. The CDR3 contains 13 residues. Trimming took off 10 bases at V and 0 bases at J, with 10 bases between the two ends.

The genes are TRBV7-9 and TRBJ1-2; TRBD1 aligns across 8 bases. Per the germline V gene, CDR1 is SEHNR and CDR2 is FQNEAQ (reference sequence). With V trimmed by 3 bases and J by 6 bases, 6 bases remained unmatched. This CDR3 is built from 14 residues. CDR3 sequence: CASSFGQGGDGYTF. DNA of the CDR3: TGTGCCAGCAGCTTCGGACAGGGTGGGGATGGCTACACCTTC.

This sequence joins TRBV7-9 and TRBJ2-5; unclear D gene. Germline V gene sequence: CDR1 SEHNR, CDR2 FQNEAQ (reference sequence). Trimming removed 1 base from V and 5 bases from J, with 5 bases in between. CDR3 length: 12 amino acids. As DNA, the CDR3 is TGTGCCAGCAGCTTAGGTCCCGAGACCCAGTACTTC. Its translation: CASSLGPETQYF.

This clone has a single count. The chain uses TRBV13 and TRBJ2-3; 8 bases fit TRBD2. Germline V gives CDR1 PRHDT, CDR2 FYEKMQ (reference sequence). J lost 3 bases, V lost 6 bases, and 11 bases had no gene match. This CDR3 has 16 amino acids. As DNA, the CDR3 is TGTGCCAGCAGTTATCAACGGGGGGGCAAGACAGATACGCAGTATTTT. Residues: CASSYQRGGKTDTQYF.